These 20 T cell receptor beta chains were all obtained from the same sample, sequenced in a study of early T cells in non-severe SARS-CoV-2 infection. TCRdb called the 5' RACE reads again in MiXCR, with one record for every CDR3 protein. The data contain tens of thousands of distinct CDR3 sequences, more than 12% of them singletons. Source: whole blood, taken at baseline. The source of these receptors is an adult who was a healthcare worker with PCR-confirmed SARS-CoV-2 infection or an uninfected control (not recorded which).

The chain joins TRBV28 to TRBJ2-5; 9 bases are a match to TRBD1. V lost 6 bases, J lost 5 bases, and 13 bases stayed unmatched. From germline, CDR1 is MDHEN and CDR2 SYDVKM. This CDR3 region has 16 residues. CDR3 amino acids: CASSPLEDRGKETQYF. CDR3 coding DNA: TGTGCCAGCAGCCCACTAGAGGACAGGGGAAAGGAGACCCAGTACTTC.

This clonotype was detected many times. The rearrangement links TRBV20-1 to TRBJ2-7, with D possibly called TRBD1 or TRBD2 (5 bases each). V was shortened by 6 bases and J by 1 base, with 13 bases between the two germline ends. There are 13 residues in the CDR3. The germline V gene has CDR1 DFQATT and CDR2 SNEGSKA (reference sequence). The DNA of the CDR3 is TGCAGTGCGTGGGGGTCGGAATCCTACGAGCAGTACTTC. This translates into CSAWGSESYEQYF.

This clonotype has more than one count but fewer than ten. The chain combines TRBV14 with TRBJ2-1; TRBD2 agrees at 16 bases. The CDR3 extends over 19 amino acids. The junction had 3 bases not matched to a gene; V was cut back by 0 bases and J by 1 base. Germline assignment: CDR1 SGHDN and CDR2 FVKESK. The CDR3 loop is CASSQEGLAGGRSYNEQFF. In nucleotides, the CDR3 is TGTGCCAGCAGCCAAGAGGGACTAGCGGGAGGGAGGTCCTACAATGAGCAGTTCTTC.

This clonotype has at least ten counts. This sequence joins TRBV27 and TRBJ1-1, with D hard to call. This CDR3 has 15 amino acids. Germline V gives CDR1 MNHEY, CDR2 SMNVEV (reference sequence). The ends were cut back, 3 bases at V and 1 base at J, with 12 bases in the middle. The CDR3 nucleotides read TGTGCCAGCAGTTTTCTGGGCGGAAGGAACACTGAAGCTTTCTTT. Protein: CASSFLGGRNTEAFF.

For the CDR3, the DNA is TGTGCCAGCAGCGCCTACCGTGCCACCGGGGAGCTGTTTTTT. Residues: CASSAYRATGELFF. The chain joins TRBV7-2 to TRBJ2-2; D remains unclear. The CDR3 loop spans 14 amino acids. CDR1 is SGHTA, CDR2 FQGNSA, per germline. V was pared by 5 bases and J by 4 bases, with 11 bases between.

The V call is TRBV20-1, the J call TRBJ1-4; 7 bases map to TRBD1. Losses at the gene ends were 6 bases for V and 5 bases for J; bases not matched to a gene: 6. The CDR3 runs 13 residues. The V gene's germline CDR1 is DFQATT and CDR2 SNEGSKA (reference sequence). CDR3: CSAPDRLNEKLFF. CDR3 nucleotides: TGCAGTGCCCCGGACAGGCTGAATGAAAAACTGTTTTTT.

This clonotype was observed a few times. J is TRBJ2-3 and V is TRBV5-6; weak D call: TRBD2 (5 bases). The CDR3 totals 15 residues. From germline, CDR1 is SGHDT and CDR2 YYEEEE. V was shortened by 2 bases and J by 3 bases, with 13 bases between the two germline ends. The CDR3 DNA sequence: TGTGCCAGCAGCTTTACTACTAGTTTGACAGATACGCAGTATTTT. Translated: CASSFTTSLTDTQYF.

A few counts support this clonotype. The rearrangement uses TRBV7-9 and TRBJ2-3; 9 nucleotides agree with TRBD2. Germline trimming cut 10 bases from V and 5 bases from J; bases unmatched to any gene: 13. The CDR3 runs to 15 residues. Per the germline V gene, CDR1 is SEHNR and CDR2 is FQNEAQ (reference sequence). CDR3 sequence (DNA): TGTGCCACTACCCCCGCGGGAGGGCCTGGAGATACGCAGTATTTT. Translation gives CATTPAGGPGDTQYF. Looking up the rest from reference TRBV7-9 and TRBJ2-3 gives the full variable domain: DTGVSQNPRHKITKRGQNVTFRCDPISEHNRLYWYRQTLGQGPEFLTYFQNEAQLEKSRLLSDRFSAERPKGSFSTLEIQRTEQGDSAMYLCATTPAGGPGDTQYFGPGTRLTVL.

This clonotype was recorded a few times. The rearrangement links TRBV28 to TRBJ2-7; perhaps TRBD2 as D (6 bases). Trimming left V 4 bases short and J 1 base short, with 11 bases between. The CDR3 is 14 residues long. Germline-derived CDR1 and CDR2 are MDHEN and SYDVKM. The CDR3 protein is CASSYPGASYEQYF. In DNA, the CDR3 is TGTGCCAGCAGTTACCCGGGAGCGTCCTACGAGCAGTACTTC.

This clonotype was observed a handful of times. This sequence joins TRBV15 and TRBJ2-4, with TRBD2 matching 7 bases. CDR1 is LNHNV, CDR2 YYDKDF, per germline (reference sequence). The CDR3 totals 13 residues. V lost 5 bases to trimming and J lost 8 bases; unmatched junction nucleotides: 6. The CDR3 DNA reads as TGTGCCACCAGCGAGCGGGGATCGTACATTCAGTACTTC. Its protein product is CATSERGSYIQYF.

The CDR3 bases are TGCAGTGCTAGATCCTGGACAGCCTCGAATTCACCCCTCCACTTT. As protein: CSARSWTASNSPLHF. J is TRBJ1-6 and V is TRBV20-1; a possible D gene is TRBD1 (6 bases). Per germline, CDR1 DFQATT and CDR2 SNEGSKA (reference sequence). Trimming pared 2 bases from V and 7 bases from J, leaving 15 bases between. The CDR3 is 15 residues long.

In its sample, this clonotype was seen many times. The chain has TRBV7-9 and TRBJ1-1; 7 positions agree with TRBD1. Germline values: CDR1 SEHNR, CDR2 FQNEAQ (reference sequence). CDR3 size: 15 residues. Trimming took 4 bases from V and 3 from J; bases not matched to a gene: 8. The CDR3 DNA follows: TGTGCCAGCAGCTCCTCGCGGCAGGGGGACACTGAAGCTTTCTTT. Its translation is CASSSSRQGDTEAFF. Based on the CDR3 plus reference TRBV7-9 and TRBJ1-1, the full variable domain is DTGVSQNPRHKITKRGQNVTFRCDPISEHNRLYWYRQTLGQGPEFLTYFQNEAQLEKSRLLSDRFSAERPKGSFSTLEIQRTEQGDSAMYLCASSSSRQGDTEAFFGQGTRLTVV.

Ten or more counts support this clonotype. V is TRBV20-1 and J is TRBJ2-1; D remains unclear. The germline gives CDR1 DFQATT, CDR2 SNEGSKA (reference sequence). The CDR3 is 13 residues long. With 5 bases removed from V and 8 bases from J, the gap between germline ends came to 16 bases. CDR3 nucleotides: TGCAGTGCTCTATCTAGAAGGGATCATGAGCAGTTCTTC. Its translation: CSALSRRDHEQFF.

A few counts support this clonotype. The chain carries TRBV20-1 and TRBJ2-2, with TRBD2 matching over 11 bases. The germline V gene has CDR1 DFQATT and CDR2 SNEGSKA (reference sequence). The CDR3 contains 14 residues. With V trimmed by 4 bases and J by 6 bases, 4 bases remained unmatched. Here the CDR3 reads CSAIAGGPPGELFF. CDR3 coding DNA: TGCAGTGCTATAGCGGGAGGGCCCCCCGGGGAGCTGTTTTTT.

The rearrangement joins TRBV12-3 or TRBV12-4 to TRBJ2-1; D is uncertain. The length of the CDR3 is 14 residues. Deletions cut 8 bases from V and 7 bases from J, with 18 bases between. In nucleotides, the CDR3 is TGTGCCAGCCTTGGGATCGGGCCGGGTAATGAGCAGTTCTTC. Amino acid sequence: CASLGIGPGNEQFF.

This clonotype has just a few counts. The chain links TRBV2 to TRBJ2-2; a weak D match, TRBD1 (5 bases). V was pared by 5 bases and J by 3 bases, with 13 bases between. This CDR3 is built from 15 residues. Per germline, CDR1 SNHLY and CDR2 FYNNEI. The CDR3 coding sequence is TGTGCCAGCAGTCGACAGCAGTTCGACACCGGGGAGCTGTTTTTT. This gives the protein CASSRQQFDTGELFF.

This clonotype has at least ten counts. The chain uses TRBV7-3 and TRBJ2-2, with TRBD2 identical over 9 bases. The germline V gene encodes CDR1 SGHTA and CDR2 FQGTGA. V was clipped by 5 bases and J by 4 bases; unmatched bases: 5. CDR3 length: 15 amino acids. CDR3 coding DNA: TGTGCCAGCAGCACGGGACTAGCATCCACCGGGGAGCTGTTTTTT. This gives the protein CASSTGLASTGELFF.

This clonotype showed up just a few times. V gene TRBV20-1 combines with J gene TRBJ1-2, with D possibly matching TRBD1 (6 bases). The CDR3 runs to 14 residues. Germline CDR1 and CDR2: DFQATT and SNEGSKA (reference sequence). Trimming cost V 6 bases and J 3 bases, with 17 bases left between them. The CDR3 DNA reads as TGCAGTGCCGGGGGGACATACTCAGACTATGGCTACACCTTC. Protein: CSAGGTYSDYGYTF.

At least ten counts were recorded for this clonotype. This chain links TRBV19 with TRBJ2-2; 9 bases map to TRBD1. Germline CDR1 LNHDA, CDR2 SQIVND (reference sequence). V was clipped by 6 bases and J by 4 bases; unmatched bases: 6. This CDR3 comprises 15 residues. The CDR3 nucleotides read TGTGCCAGTAGCTCTAGGACAGGGGCCACCGGGGAGCTGTTTTTT. Encoded protein: CASSSRTGATGELFF.

This clonotype appeared many times. The rearrangement joins TRBV5-4 to TRBJ2-4, with D possibly being TRBD1 or TRBD2 (5 bases each). V lost 4 bases and J lost 8, with 13 bases in between. CDR1 is SGHNT and CDR2 is YYREEE in the germline V gene (reference sequence). There are 13 residues in the CDR3. This CDR3 is CASSAGTRDIQYF. The CDR3 nucleotides read TGTGCCAGCAGCGCAGGGACCAGGGACATTCAGTACTTC.